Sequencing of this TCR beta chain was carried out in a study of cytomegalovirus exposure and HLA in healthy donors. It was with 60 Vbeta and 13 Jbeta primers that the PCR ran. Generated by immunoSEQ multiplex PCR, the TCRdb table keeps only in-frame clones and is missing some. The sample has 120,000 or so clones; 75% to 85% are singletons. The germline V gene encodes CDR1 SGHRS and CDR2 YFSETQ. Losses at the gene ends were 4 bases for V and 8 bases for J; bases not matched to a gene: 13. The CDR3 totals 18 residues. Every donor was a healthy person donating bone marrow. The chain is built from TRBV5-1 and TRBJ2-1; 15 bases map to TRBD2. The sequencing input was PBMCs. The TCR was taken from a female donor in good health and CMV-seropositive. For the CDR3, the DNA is TGCGCCAGCAGCCTTGGACTAGCGGGGGGGCCAGTACTCGATGAGCAGTTCTTC. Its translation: CASSLGLAGGPVLDEQFF.